This T cell receptor beta chain appears in the sequencing data of a study of blood T cell repertoires in COVID-19 (TCRdb year 2020). For the study in its entirety: Collaborator samples came from the United States, Italy and Spain and covered acute and convalescent phases of COVID-19. Where HLA class I and class II types were available, the types were taken from metadata supplied by the sample provider, not from assay-based typing. The sample metadata nearly always contained a de-identified subject ID, COVID-19 status, age in years and sex. A freely available public database, intended as a resource for researchers studying the immune response to SARS-CoV-2, is where the repertoires were released. The dataset comprised deeply sampled blood TCRbeta repertoires from subjects exposed to, actively infected with, or recovered from COVID-19. The material from the prospective study consisted of cDNA or gDNA derived from T cells, B-cell-depleted T cells, or PBMCs. Samples were obtained from the ongoing ImmuneRACE study (first 160 participants) and from about 1,300 subjects provided by 6 global collaborators. General conclusions and limits of the study: The quantity of clinical and demographic metadata differed by source and by participant and was supplied without curation.

TCRbeta CDR3 regions were amplified from genomic DNA using the immunoSEQ Assay, a bias-controlled multiplex PCR. In the original analysis: Within the assay, amplification of reference gene primers was used to estimate how many nucleated cells each sample contained. To quantify the absolute abundance of each unique TCRbeta CDR3 rearrangement, sequence reads were collapsed and filtered. For each sample, productive Simpson clonality was calculated as the square root of Simpson's diversity index across productive rearrangements. TCRdb mirrors the immuneACCESS table, restricted to in-frame sequences. Some clones are absent from its copies; in checked studies, under half trace to an unresolved V gene, and the reason for the others is unknown. That table gives V, J and clone size, and the DNA gave D and trimming. This sample gives about 230,000 clones in total; just under 90% of them show up just once. Around 3.7% of the sample is in the top ten clones.

CDR1 is given as MNHEY and CDR2 as SVGEGT, both from the germline V gene. Including cysteine and phenylalanine, the CDR3 has 12 amino acids. Of the read, only the CDR3 DNA is kept; its 36 bases are in frame from base 1. V loses 4 bases, J loses 6 bases, and the germline ends lie 8 bases apart. In the prospective study, participants were about 18 to 95 years old, resided in approximately 25 geographic areas of the United States, and were enrolled through a virtual design. In the prospective study, cohorts were assigned on the basis of participant-reported clinical history obtained from a screening survey and a study questionnaire. Mobile phlebotomists in the prospective study collected whole blood, serum and a nasopharyngeal or oropharyngeal swab from every participant. Over a roughly 2-month period, participants in the prospective study had the option of providing additional blood draws and questionnaires. Before DNA extraction, blood samples from the prospective study were shipped at room temperature or frozen.

This clone was detected only once. Its antigen is not yet known. Base qualities are not recorded, but no much larger clone differs from it by a single base. The rearranged segments are TRBV6-2 or TRBV6-3 and TRBJ2-3; too little of a D gene remains to name it. The sequenced sample consisted of PBMCs or T cells enriched from blood (not recorded which). The source is a woman aged 30 to 39 with acute COVID-19. The CDR3 in this case is CASSFIGDTQYF. The DNA is as follows: TGTGCCAGCAGTTTTATCGGGGATACGCAGTATTTT.